This record covers a single TCR beta chain. Produced via immunoSEQ multiplex PCR; TCRdb's table is partial and in-frame only. The sample lists 140,000 to 150,000 clones; 80% to 90% were seen once. The data derive from a study of T cell responses to AZD1222 COVID-19 vaccine. Germline CDR1 GTSNPN, CDR2 SVGIG (reference sequence). Deletions cut 0 bases from V and 0 bases from J, with 12 bases between. The CDR3 spans 16 residues. The receptor was isolated from an adult in good health. V and J are TRBV30 and TRBJ1-5, with D maybe TRBD1 (5 bases). This specimen consisted of peripheral blood, obtained on day 0 of AZD1222 vaccination. The CDR3 DNA is TGTGCCTGGAGTGTTTCGGGACTCAATAGCAATCAGCCCCAGCATTTT. It translates to CAWSVSGLNSNQPQHF.